These T cell receptor beta chains were read from a single sample in a study of blood T cell repertoires in COVID-19. Assay: immunoSEQ multiplex PCR; the TCRdb copy retains only in-frame clones and omits some. The sample includes approximately 300,000 clones, nearly 90% of them seen just once. Sequencing was done on a sample of PBMCs or T cells enriched from blood (not recorded which). These receptors all come from a woman between 25 and 40 years old who had recovered from COVID-19. Each CDR3 is given with its conserved first and last residue. The order of the fields is V gene, CDR3 protein.

TRBV27 | CASSTGQRLFF
TRBV19 | CASSAPGTASYNEQFF
TRBV5-4 | CASRIRQGDAEAFF
TRBV7-3 | CASSWGGSTDTQYF
TRBV5-1 | CASSRDRSTDTQYF
TRBV9 | CASSVDGGVAYGYTF
TRBV5-4 | CASSLFPGSGANVLTF
TRBV29-1 | CSVEGGLNTEAFF
TRBV24-1 | CATSDHREDTQYF
TRBV10-3 | CAIRPTGTGANVLTF
TRBV7-2 | CASSLSTGQGAGNTIYF
TRBV10-1 | CASSESNTASSYEQYF
TRBV15 | CATSRVGRGPGNTIYF
TRBV5-4 | CASSSDRKHGYTF
TRBV7-6 | CASSSDTNTEAFF
TRBV2 | CASRNSARGYQPQHF
TRBV4-2 | CASSPRTGDGYTF
TRBV2 | CASSGLGGGYTF